This T cell receptor beta chain derives from a study of blood T cell repertoires in COVID-19. Study summary: Whether acute or convalescent, the COVID-19 samples came from the United States, Italy and Spain. T cells, B-cell-depleted T cells, or PBMCs supplied cDNA or gDNA.

The CDR3 is 14 residues long. CDR1 is SNHLY and CDR2 is FYNNEI in the germline V gene. J was trimmed by 4 bases and V by 2 bases; bases with no gene match: 1. Per the study methods: Cell counts per sample came from amplifying reference gene primers. Assay used: immunoSEQ multiplex PCR; TCRdb lists only in-frame clones, some missing. That table supplies the V and J calls and clone size; D and trimming were determined from the DNA. The table has about 97,000 clones, 82% seen once. This rearrangement joins TRBV2 to TRBJ1-4; 7 bases are a match to TRBD1. The material sequenced was peripheral blood. The TCR was taken from a man between 70 and 80 years old with acute or convalescent COVID-19. The CDR3: CASSERQGNEKLFF. Here the CDR3 DNA reads TGTGCCAGCAGTGAAAGACAGGGTAATGAAAAACTGTTTTTT.